The 15 T cell receptor beta chains given below trace back to one sample, sequenced in a study of glioma-infiltrating T cells. Amplification of TCR alpha and beta CDR3 regions from RNA used iRepertoire nested multiplex PCR. Using its own MiXCR run on the multiplex PCR reads, TCRdb lists one record per CDR3 protein. The data contain around 350,000 distinct CDR3 sequences, 41% of them seen just once; the ten biggest clones take up more than 10%. The sequenced sample consisted of glioma tissue, nonneoplastic brain tissue, or PBMCs (not recorded which). These receptor sequences come from a human donor with low-grade glioma or glioblastoma, undergoing nonglioma brain surgery, or in good health (not recorded which).

A few counts support this clonotype. This chain uses TRBV25-1 with TRBJ2-3; 13 bases align to TRBD2. J gave up 5 bases and V 5 bases, and 7 bases lay outside the gene matches. The germline V gene encodes CDR1 MGHDK and CDR2 SYGVNS. CDR3 length equals 16 residues. In DNA, the CDR3 is TGTGCCAGCAGTCCTGGACTAGCGGGAGAACGAGATACGCAGTATTTT. It is translated as CASSPGLAGERDTQYF.

V usage is TRBV28 and J usage is TRBJ1-5; D may be TRBD1 (5 bases). Germline CDR1 is MDHEN and CDR2 is SYDVKM. V lost 6 bases to trimming and J lost 0 bases, with 9 bases between them. The CDR3 spans 14 residues. The chain's CDR3 is CASSDSFSNQPQHF. DNA of the CDR3: TGTGCCAGCAGCGACAGTTTTAGCAATCAGCCCCAGCATTTT.

As to this clonotype: Germline is not matched at one junction end, which may reflect a read error. V and J are TRBV7-2 and TRBJ1-1; no firm D call. The CDR3 is made up of 16 amino acids. Looked up from germline, CDR1 is SGHTA and CDR2 is FQGNSA. The CDR3 reads CASGLAPFPMNTEAFF. DNA of the CDR3: TGTGCCAGCGGCTTAGCCCCGTTCCCAATGAACACTGAAGCTTTCTTT.

At least ten counts were recorded for this clonotype. The chain uses TRBV20-1 and TRBJ1-1; D uncertain. CDR1 is DFQATT and CDR2 is SNEGSKA in the germline V gene (reference sequence). The V end lost 4 bases, the J end lost 3 bases, and 15 bases lay between the germline ends. The CDR3 runs 14 residues. CDR3 coding DNA: TGCAGTGCTATGGACGGCCGGTCGGACACTGAAGCTTTCTTT. Translating it yields CSAMDGRSDTEAFF.

This clonotype was found a few times. The J gene is TRBJ1-2, the V gene TRBV7-2, with D possibly matching TRBD1 (6 bases). V was trimmed by 6 bases and J by 4 bases, leaving 15 bases between them. The CDR3 spans 14 residues. Germline V gives CDR1 SGHTA, CDR2 FQGNSA. DNA of the CDR3: TGTGCCAGCAGAGTAGACAGGTCGGGCTATGGCTACACCTTC. This gives the protein CASRVDRSGYGYTF.

This clonotype was seen many times. The chain recombines TRBV28 with TRBJ2-1, with TRBD1 identical over 10 bases. The CDR3 has 15 residues. Germline V gene sequence: CDR1 MDHEN, CDR2 SYDVKM. Germline trimming cut 5 bases from V and 8 bases from J; bases unmatched to any gene: 9. The CDR3 sequence is CASSLGQGGFYEQFF. The CDR3 DNA reads TGTGCCAGCAGTCTCGGACAGGGGGGTTTCTATGAGCAGTTCTTC.

The DNA for the CDR3 is TGTGCCAGCAGCTCCCCCCGAGCGGGAGGGGGTCACAATGAGCAGTTCTTC. Amino acids: CASSSPRAGGGHNEQFF. This chain links TRBV7-2 with TRBJ2-1; 10 bases are shared with TRBD2. Germline trimming cut 4 bases from V and 5 bases from J; bases unmatched to any gene: 11. The CDR3 runs 17 residues. Germline CDR1 reads SGHTA; CDR2 reads FQGNSA.

The chain carries TRBV19 and TRBJ2-1; D gene unclear. Germline CDR1 and CDR2: LNHDA and SQIVND (reference sequence). The CDR3 length is 14 residues. V was trimmed by 5 bases and J by 7 bases, leaving 15 bases between them. The CDR3 DNA reads as TGTGCCAGTAGTCGCCGCGACATCTTAAATGAGCAGTTCTTC. Its translation: CASSRRDILNEQFF.

The chain carries TRBV20-1 and TRBJ2-3; D is unresolved. V gave up 3 bases and J gave up 4 bases, with 8 bases separating them. The CDR3 runs to 12 residues. Germline lookup yields CDR1 DFQATT and CDR2 SNEGSKA (reference sequence). CDR3 protein: CSASNPADTQYF. CDR3 DNA: TGCAGTGCTAGCAACCCCGCAGATACGCAGTATTTT.

In this sample, this clonotype turned up many times. This chain uses TRBV7-2 with TRBJ2-3; 9 positions match TRBD2. The ends lost 2 bases at V and 3 bases at J; junction bases unmatched: 3. This CDR3 is built from 15 residues. The germline V gene encodes CDR1 SGHTA and CDR2 FQGNSA. The CDR3 nucleotides read TGTGCCAGCAGCTTACAAGCGGGAGGTACAGATACGCAGTATTTT. It encodes CASSLQAGGTDTQYF.

The chain carries TRBV4-2 and TRBJ2-7; D call uncertain. Germline values: CDR1 LGHNA, CDR2 YNFKEQ. V shed 0 bases and J shed 3 bases, with 9 bases lying between them. This CDR3 is built from 14 residues. CDR3 DNA: TGTGCCAGCAGCCAAGATCAGGACGGCTACGAGCAGTACTTC. Residues: CASSQDQDGYEQYF.

Concerning this clonotype itself: This may arise from a read error, as a much more abundant clone is one base away. V and J are TRBV7-9 and TRBJ1-1; no firm D call. Germline V gives CDR1 SEHNR, CDR2 FQNEAQ (reference sequence). The CDR3 runs 14 residues. For the CDR3, the DNA is TGTGCCAGCAGCTTAGGGGCGGGCGACACTCAAGCTTTCTTT. This sequence encodes CASSLGAGDTQAFF.

This clonotype was observed at least ten times. This sequence joins TRBV6-1 and TRBJ1-2, with 7 positions matching TRBD1. The CDR3 loop spans 16 amino acids. The V segment lost 5 bases and the J segment 0 bases; nucleotides outside the gene matches: 9. Germline V lookup: CDR1 MNHNS, CDR2 SASEGT. The CDR3 protein is CASSPTGALANYGYTF. CDR3 bases: TGTGCCAGCAGTCCTACAGGGGCCCTAGCTAACTATGGCTACACCTTC.

This rearrangement joins TRBV2 to TRBJ2-3; perhaps TRBD2 as D (5 bases). Germline CDR1 SNHLY, CDR2 FYNNEI. CDR3 length: 14 residues. Trimming removed 7 bases at V and 6 bases at J, with 17 bases between. In DNA, the CDR3 is TGTGCCAGCAAGCGATCGGCCTCGGGGGATACGCAGTATTTT. Protein product: CASKRSASGDTQYF.

Remarks on this clonotype: This may arise from a read error, as a much more abundant clone is one base away. The J gene is TRBJ1-2, the V gene TRBV6-2 or TRBV6-3; 7 bases line up with TRBD1. J was trimmed by 4 bases and V by 4 bases; bases with no gene match: 3. The germline gives CDR1 MNHEY, CDR2 SVGEGT. This CDR3 has 13 amino acids. CDR3 bases: TGTGCCAGCAGTTTAAAGGGGGCCTATGGCTACACCTTC. This encodes CASSLKGAYGYTF.